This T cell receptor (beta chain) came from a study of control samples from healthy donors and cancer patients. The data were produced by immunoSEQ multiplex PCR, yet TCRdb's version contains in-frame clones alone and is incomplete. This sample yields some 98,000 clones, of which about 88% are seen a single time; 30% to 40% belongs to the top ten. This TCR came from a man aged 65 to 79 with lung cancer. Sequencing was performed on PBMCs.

In DNA, the CDR3 is TGTGCCAGCAGCCTAAAGAGGACCCCTCCTTTAAAGCAGTACTTC. Amino acids: CASSLKRTPPLKQYF. The rearrangement links TRBV14 to TRBJ2-7; D is uncertain. V shed 4 bases and J shed 8 bases, with 21 bases lying between them. The germline V gene encodes CDR1 SGHDN and CDR2 FVKESK. The CDR3 spans 15 residues.